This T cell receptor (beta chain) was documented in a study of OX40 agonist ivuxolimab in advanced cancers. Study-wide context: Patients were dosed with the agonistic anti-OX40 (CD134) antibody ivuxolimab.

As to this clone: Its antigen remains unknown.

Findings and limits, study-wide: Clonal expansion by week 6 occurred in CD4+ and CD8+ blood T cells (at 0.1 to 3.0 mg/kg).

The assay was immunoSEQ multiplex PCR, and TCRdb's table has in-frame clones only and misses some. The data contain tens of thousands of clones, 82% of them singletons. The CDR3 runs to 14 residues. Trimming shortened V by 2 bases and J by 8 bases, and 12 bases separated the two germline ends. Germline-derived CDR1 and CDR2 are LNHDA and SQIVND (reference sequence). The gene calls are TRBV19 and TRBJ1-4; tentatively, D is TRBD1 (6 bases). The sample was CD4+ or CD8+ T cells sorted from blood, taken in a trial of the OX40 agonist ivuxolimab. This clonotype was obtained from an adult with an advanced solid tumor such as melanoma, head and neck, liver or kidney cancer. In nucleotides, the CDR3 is TGTGCCAGTAGTATACGACAGGCGGCCGAAAAACTGTTTTTT. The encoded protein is CASSIRQAAEKLFF.